This T cell receptor (beta chain) was sequenced for a study of T cells after posttransplantation cyclophosphamide. Overall study results and limits: Later post-transplant blood repertoires were often dominated by donor CD8+ memory clones. Skin or GI-infiltrating T cells shared few TRB sequences with blood. Recipient CMV seropositivity and CMV reactivation strongly tracked TRB clonality.

Cyclophosphamide on days +3 and +4 followed busulfan-fludarabine conditioning and a marrow graft. About this clone: The antigen remains undetermined.

With V trimmed by 6 bases and J by 3 bases, 7 bases remained unmatched. There are 13 residues in the CDR3. Germline V gene sequence: CDR1 SQVTM, CDR2 ANQGSEA. The method was immunoSEQ multiplex PCR; TCRdb's version includes in-frame clones alone and lacks a portion of them. The table records about 42,000 clones, roughly 91% of them present only once. This receptor was taken from a male patient over 55 who received an allogeneic stem cell transplant from a related donor and was CMV-positive. Part of the T cells may come from the graft donor. Sequenced material: PBMCs, taken roughly 59 days after allogeneic stem cell transplant with posttransplant cyclophosphamide. The V and J genes are TRBV29-1 and TRBJ2-7; 8 bases align to TRBD2. The CDR3 sequence is CSVGGGGNYEQYF. The CDR3 DNA reads as TGCAGCGTGGGGGGCGGGGGGAACTACGAGCAGTACTTC.